The 10 T cell receptor beta chains given below trace back to one sample, sequenced in a study of B cell selection in AIRE deficiency. CD4+CD127+ cells were sorted as the conventional CD4 T cells. Repertoires were generated with immunoSEQ multiplex PCR, while TCRdb's copy carries only in-frame clones and drops some. The data hold 23,000 or so clones, with 95% to 96% observed a single time. The specimen was CD4+CD127+ conventional T cells sorted from PBMCs. All receptors come from a human donor in good health.

This rearrangement joins TRBV18 to TRBJ2-7; D possibly corresponds to TRBD1 (6 bases). V lost 4 bases and J 0 bases, leaving 13 bases between the germline ends. In germline, CDR1 is KGHSH, CDR2 LQKENI. This CDR3 spans 15 amino acids. CDR3 sequence reads: CASSLQTGPSYEQYF. CDR3 in DNA: TGTGCCAGCTCACTCCAGACAGGACCCTCCTACGAGCAGTACTTC.

The chain uses TRBV5-8 and TRBJ2-2; 14 bases map to TRBD2. Unmatched junction bases numbered 6, after V lost 0 bases and J lost 5 bases. The germline CDR1 and CDR2 sequences are SGHTS and YDEGEE. This CDR3 region has 18 residues. CDR3 DNA: TGTGCCAGCAGCTTGGGGACTAGCGGGAGGTTCAGGACCGGGGAGCTGTTTTTT. Its protein product is CASSLGTSGRFRTGELFF.

This clone appeared a single time. The chain couples TRBV10-1 to TRBJ2-5; 7 nucleotides align to TRBD2. CDR3 length: 15 residues. Trimming cost V 4 bases and J 4 bases; bases outside gene matches: 9. In germline, CDR1 is WNHNN, CDR2 SYGVQD (reference sequence). In DNA form, the CDR3 reads TGCGCCAGCAGTGCGCTAGCGGTCCCCGGAGAGACCCAGTACTTC. Protein sequence: CASSALAVPGETQYF.

This sequence joins TRBV18 and TRBJ2-3; the D is unclear. From germline, CDR1 is KGHSH and CDR2 LQKENI. The CDR3 loop spans 13 amino acids. Trimming pared 4 bases from V and 0 bases from J, leaving 5 bases between. The CDR3 reads CASSQQSTDTQYF. The CDR3 DNA is TGTGCCAGCTCACAACAAAGCACAGATACGCAGTATTTT.

V gene TRBV2 combines with J gene TRBJ1-1, with D possibly being TRBD1 (5 bases). The germline V and J ends were trimmed by 8 bases and 5 bases, with 15 bases remaining between them. Looked up from germline, CDR1 is SNHLY and CDR2 is FYNNEI. This CDR3 region has 13 residues. CDR3 region: CASSRQRWTEAFF. CDR3 nucleotide sequence: TGTGCCAGCTCCCGACAGAGATGGACTGAAGCTTTCTTT.

The CDR3 DNA reads as TGTGCCAGCAGGGAGGCCGAGCAGTTCTTC. It yields the protein CASREAEQFF. The chain is built from TRBV6-1 and TRBJ2-1; D is possibly TRBD2 (5 bases). CDR1 MNHNS and CDR2 SASEGT come from the germline V gene. CDR3 length: 10 residues. V lost 6 bases and J lost 10, with 7 bases in between.

For this clone: One junction end does not reproduce the germline sequence, and a read error may be involved. The V and J genes are TRBV29-1 and TRBJ1-1; possible D gene TRBD1, 5 bases. This CDR3 is 9 amino acids long. Germline V gene data show CDR1 as SQVTM and CDR2 as ANQGSEA. For the CDR3, the DNA is TGCAGCGTTGAAGAGGGGGAGGCCTGG. It translates to CSVEEGEAW.

The table lists this clone with a count of one. This sequence joins TRBV25-1 and TRBJ1-6; D may be TRBD1 (5 bases). Germline-derived CDR1 and CDR2 are MGHDK and SYGVNS. Trimming removed 2 bases at V and 6 bases at J, with 11 bases between. CDR3 length equals 15 residues. DNA for the CDR3: TGTGCCAGCAGTGAACAGGGATCCCGTAATTCACCCCTCCACTTT. It yields the protein CASSEQGSRNSPLHF.

This clone was seen once. The V gene is TRBV7-3, the J gene TRBJ2-1; the match to TRBD2 covers 14 bases. The junction had 10 bases not matched to a gene; V was cut back by 1 base and J by 5 bases. The CDR3 sequence is 19 residues long. Germline assignment: CDR1 SGHTA and CDR2 FQGTGA. In DNA, the CDR3 is TGTGCCAGCAGCTTAAGGGCAGGGACTAGCGGGAGAAGGGACAATGAGCAGTTCTTC. Its protein product is CASSLRAGTSGRRDNEQFF.

The chain joins TRBV6-5 to TRBJ2-7; 8 bases fit TRBD1. This CDR3 is built from 14 residues. V shed 6 bases, J shed 3 bases, and the junction held 7 bases outside the gene matches. CDR1 is MNHEY, CDR2 SVGAGI, per germline. The CDR3 spells CASSETGAHYEQYF. The CDR3 DNA reads TGTGCCAGCAGCGAGACAGGGGCTCACTACGAGCAGTACTTC.